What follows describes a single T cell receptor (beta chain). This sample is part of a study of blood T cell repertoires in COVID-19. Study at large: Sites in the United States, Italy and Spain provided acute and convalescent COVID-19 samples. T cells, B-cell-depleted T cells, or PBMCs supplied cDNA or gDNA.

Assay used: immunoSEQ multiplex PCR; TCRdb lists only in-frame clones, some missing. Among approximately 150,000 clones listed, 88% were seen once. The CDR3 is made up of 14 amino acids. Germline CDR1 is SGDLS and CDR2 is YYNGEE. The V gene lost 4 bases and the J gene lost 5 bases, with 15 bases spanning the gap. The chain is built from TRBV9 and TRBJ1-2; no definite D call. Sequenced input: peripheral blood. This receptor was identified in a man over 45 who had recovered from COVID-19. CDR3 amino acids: CASSPAFALYGYTF. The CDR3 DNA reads TGTGCCAGCAGCCCCGCTTTCGCGTTGTATGGCTACACCTTC.